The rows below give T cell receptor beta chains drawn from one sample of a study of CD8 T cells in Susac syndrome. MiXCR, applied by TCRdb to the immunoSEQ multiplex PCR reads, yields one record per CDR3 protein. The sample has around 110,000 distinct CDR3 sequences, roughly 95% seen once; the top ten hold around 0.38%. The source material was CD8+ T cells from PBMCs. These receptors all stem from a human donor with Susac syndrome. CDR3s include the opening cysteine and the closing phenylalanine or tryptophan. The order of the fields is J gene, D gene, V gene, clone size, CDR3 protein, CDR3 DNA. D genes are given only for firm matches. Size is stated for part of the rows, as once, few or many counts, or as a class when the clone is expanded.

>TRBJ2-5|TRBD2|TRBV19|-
CASTPTSGSGSQETQYF
TGTGCCAGTACCCCTACGTCGGGTAGCGGGAGCCAAGAGACCCAGTACTTC
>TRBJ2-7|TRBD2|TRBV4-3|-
CASSQERIGDYSYEQYF
TGCGCCAGCAGCCAAGAGAGAATAGGGGACTACTCCTACGAGCAGTACTTC
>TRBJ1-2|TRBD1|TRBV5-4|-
CASSGSDRGFKNYGYTF
TGTGCCAGCAGCGGCTCGGACAGGGGATTTAAAAACTATGGCTACACCTTC
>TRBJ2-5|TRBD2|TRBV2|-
CANSDGGEETQYF
TGTGCCAACTCTGACGGGGGGGAGGAGACCCAGTACTTC
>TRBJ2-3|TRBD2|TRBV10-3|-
CAISDRSGGRSTDTQYF
TGTGCCATCAGTGATCGGAGCGGGGGCCGATCCACAGATACGCAGTATTTT
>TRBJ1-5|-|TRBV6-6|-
CASSYGLRYQPQHF
TGTGCCAGCAGTTACGGCTTGAGATACCAGCCCCAGCATTTT
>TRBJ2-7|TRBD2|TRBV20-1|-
CSTYGTGGYEQYF
TGCAGTACTTACGGGACGGGAGGCTACGAGCAGTACTTC
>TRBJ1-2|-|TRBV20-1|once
CSAPTGTAFYGYTF
TGCAGTGCTCCAACCGGGACTGCGTTCTATGGCTACACCTTC
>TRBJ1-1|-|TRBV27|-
CASSLGSGGTEAFF
TGTGCCAGCAGTTTAGGGAGCGGAGGGACTGAAGCTTTCTTT
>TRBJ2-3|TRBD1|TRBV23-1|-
CASSQYMGQGVDTQYF
TGCGCCAGCAGTCAATATATGGGACAGGGAGTAGATACGCAGTATTTT
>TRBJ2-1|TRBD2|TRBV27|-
CALGRGGERQFF
TGTGCCCTTGGGCGGGGGGGCGAGCGGCAGTTCTTC
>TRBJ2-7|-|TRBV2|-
CASSENVGEQYF
TGTGCCAGCAGTGAAAATGTAGGCGAGCAGTACTTC
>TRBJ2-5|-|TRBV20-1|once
CSASPVRETQYF
TGCAGTGCTAGCCCGGTGAGGGAGACCCAGTACTTC
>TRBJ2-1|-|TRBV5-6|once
CASSLGDIEQFF
TGTGCCAGCAGCTTGGGCGATATTGAGCAGTTCTTC
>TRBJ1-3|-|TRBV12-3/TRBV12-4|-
CASSLGQGPRNTIYF
TGTGCCAGCAGCCTCGGGCAGGGCCCAAGAAACACCATATATTTT
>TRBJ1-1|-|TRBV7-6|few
CASTSDLNTEAFF
TGTGCCAGCACCTCCGATTTGAACACTGAAGCTTTCTTT
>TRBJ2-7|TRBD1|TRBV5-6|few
CASSFGTASYEQYF
TGTGCCAGCAGCTTTGGGACAGCCTCCTACGAGCAGTACTTC
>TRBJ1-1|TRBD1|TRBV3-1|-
CATGQANEAFF
TGTGCCACCGGACAGGCCAATGAAGCTTTCTTT
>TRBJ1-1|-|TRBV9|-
CASSVDLTGPEAFF
TGTGCCAGCAGCGTAGATCTTACAGGGCCTGAAGCTTTCTTT
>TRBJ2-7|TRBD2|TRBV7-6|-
CASSLEASGAYEQYF
TGTGCCAGCAGCTTAGAGGCTAGCGGTGCCTACGAGCAGTACTTC
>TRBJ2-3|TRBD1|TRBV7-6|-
CASSGTGVDTQYF
TGTGCCAGCAGCGGGACAGGGGTAGATACGCAGTATTTT
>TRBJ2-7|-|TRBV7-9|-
CASSLEWIYEQYF
TGTGCCAGCAGCTTAGAATGGATCTACGAGCAGTACTTC
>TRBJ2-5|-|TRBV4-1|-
CASSPAGPETQYF
TGCGCCAGCAGCCCGGCAGGGCCGGAGACCCAGTACTTC
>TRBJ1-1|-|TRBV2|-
CASSDWSNTEAFF
TGTGCCAGCAGTGATTGGTCGAACACTGAAGCTTTCTTT
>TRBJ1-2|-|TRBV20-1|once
CSARDRLTAPNYGYTF
TGCAGTGCTAGAGATCGGCTGACAGCGCCCAACTATGGCTACACCTTC
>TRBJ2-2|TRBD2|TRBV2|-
CASRGSLLAGAPGELFF
TGTGCCAGCAGAGGAAGTCTTCTAGCGGGGGCCCCCGGGGAGCTGTTTTTT
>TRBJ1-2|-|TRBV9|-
CASTPYGSNYGYTF
TGTGCCAGCACCCCCTACGGGTCTAACTATGGCTACACCTTC
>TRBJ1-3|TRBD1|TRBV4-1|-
CASSQEDRGLNTIYF
TGCGCCAGCAGCCAAGAGGACAGGGGGTTGAACACCATATATTTT
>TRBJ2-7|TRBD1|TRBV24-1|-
CATKTGETYEQYF
TGTGCCACCAAAACAGGGGAAACCTACGAGCAGTACTTC
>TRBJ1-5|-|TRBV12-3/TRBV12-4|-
CASRPSSGDQPQHF
TGTGCCAGCAGACCTAGTTCAGGGGATCAGCCCCAGCATTTT
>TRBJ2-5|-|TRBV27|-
CASRDTFGTYQETQYF
TGTGCCAGCAGAGATACCTTTGGGACGTACCAAGAGACCCAGTACTTC
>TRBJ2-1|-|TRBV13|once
CASSLGSPTEQFF
TGTGCCAGCAGCTTAGGCAGCCCTACCGAGCAGTTCTTC
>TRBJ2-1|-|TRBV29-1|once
CSVEHRDGYEQFF
TGCAGCGTTGAACACCGGGATGGGTATGAGCAGTTCTTC
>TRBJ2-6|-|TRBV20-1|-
CSARGRGSDSSGANVLTF
TGCAGTGCTAGGGGGAGAGGGTCTGATAGCTCTGGGGCCAACGTCCTGACTTTC
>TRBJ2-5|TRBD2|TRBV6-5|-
CASSHLDGGERTQYF
TGTGCCAGCAGCCACCTAGATGGGGGGGAAAGGACCCAGTACTTC
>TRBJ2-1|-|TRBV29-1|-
CSSVSGSREQFF
TGCAGCTCTGTATCGGGATCTCGGGAGCAGTTCTTC
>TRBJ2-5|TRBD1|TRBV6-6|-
CASRTGTQETQYF
TGTGCCAGCAGGACAGGGACCCAAGAGACCCAGTACTTC
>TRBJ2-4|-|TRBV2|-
CASSDGAGAKNIQYF
TGTGCCAGCAGTGACGGGGCGGGGGCCAAAAACATTCAGTACTTC
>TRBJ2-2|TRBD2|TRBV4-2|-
CASSQTSGGAGELFF
TGTGCCAGCAGCCAGACTAGCGGGGGGGCCGGGGAGCTGTTTTTT
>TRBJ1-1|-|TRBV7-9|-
CASSPPNRPNTEAFF
TGTGCCAGCAGCCCCCCCAACAGGCCTAACACTGAAGCTTTCTTT
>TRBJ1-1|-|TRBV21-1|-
CASSKGGGKWDTEAFF
TGTGCCAGCAGCAAAGGGGGGGGAAAATGGGACACTGAAGCTTTCTTT
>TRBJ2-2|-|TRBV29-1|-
CSVRDSYTGELFF
TGCAGCGTCCGGGACTCCTACACCGGGGAGCTGTTTTTT
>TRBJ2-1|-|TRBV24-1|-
CATSDSAGTETYNEQFF
TGTGCCACCAGTGATTCCGCTGGGACGGAGACGTACAATGAGCAGTTCTTC
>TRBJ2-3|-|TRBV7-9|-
CASSAPGLPGGDTQYF
TGTGCCAGCAGCGCGCCCGGGCTACCCGGCGGAGATACGCAGTATTTT
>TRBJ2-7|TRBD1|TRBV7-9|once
CASTSDRATNEQYF
TGTGCCAGCACCTCTGACAGGGCGACTAACGAGCAGTACTTC